This paragraph reports one T cell receptor beta chain. The data derive from a study of T-cell memory formation after mild COVID-19. MiXCR was run by TCRdb on the 5' RACE reads, yielding one entry per CDR3 protein. The sample consists of roughly 320,000 distinct CDR3 sequences, 25% to 30% of them appearing once. After removal of 1 base from V and 4 bases from J, the junction contained 10 bases not matched to a gene. Germline assignment: CDR1 LGHNA and CDR2 YNFKEQ. This CDR3 is built from 17 residues. The sample consisted of PBMCs or a T cell subset sorted from them (not recorded which). This TCR derives from an adult woman who had mild COVID-19 (a few samples of this study predate the infection). Cell type and time point are not known. This rearrangement joins TRBV4-2 to TRBJ2-4, with 7 bases that match TRBD2. CDR3: CASSQAERDYSKNIQYF. CDR3 nucleotide sequence: TGTGCCAGCAGCCAAGCCGAAAGGGACTACTCGAAAAACATTCAGTACTTC.